This T cell receptor (beta chain) was captured in a study of blood T cell repertoires in COVID-19. Study details: Italy, Spain and the United States were the sources of the convalescent and acute COVID-19 samples.

Study processing details: How many nucleated cells were present was estimated from reference gene primer amplification. The protocol was immunoSEQ multiplex PCR, while the TCRdb copy is restricted to in-frame clones and leaves out a portion. V and J calls and clone size are as listed in that table; D and trimming were resolved from the DNA. The profile shows around 340,000 clones, 86% of them singletons. The Seattle site enrolled patients during active infection and followed them longitudinally. This clone was seen once. Deletions cut 5 bases from V and 4 bases from J, with 9 bases between. Germline-derived CDR1 and CDR2 are SNHLY and FYNNEI. The CDR3 has 13 amino acids.

Sequencing was done on a sample of peripheral blood. The sequence came from a woman in her sixties or seventies with COVID-19, enrolled during active disease. This chain uses TRBV2 with TRBJ1-5; D ambiguous. This CDR3 reads CASSMSRNQPQHF. CDR3 bases: TGTGCCAGCAGTATGTCTCGGAATCAGCCCCAGCATTTT.